These 8 T cell receptor beta chains came from one sample sequenced in a study of shared clonotypes between healthy human individuals. Positive CCR7 selection of CD45RO-negative cells yielded the naive CD8 cells, and terminally differentiated effector memory CD45RA+ cells were excluded. Profiled with immunoSEQ multiplex PCR; TCRdb holds only in-frame clones, not every one. Here the sample spans around 2.1 million clones, about 92% being singletons. Sample: naive CD8+ T cells from PBMCs. All receptors derive from a man younger than 30 in good health. Some clones in this sample may be carry-over from other donors' samples.

This clone has only one observation. The identical CDR3 is also encoded by other nucleotide sequences in the sample. This chain uses TRBV6-6 with TRBJ2-3; unclear D gene. The germline V gene has CDR1 MNHNY and CDR2 SVGAGI (reference sequence). The CDR3 spans 13 residues. V dropped 2 bases and J dropped 0 bases, with 3 bases sitting between them. The CDR3 DNA is TGTGCCAGCAGTTACGGAAGCACAGATACGCAGTATTTT. It yields the protein CASSYGSTDTQYF.

The chain uses TRBV29-1 and TRBJ2-7; 11 bases match TRBD2. CDR1 is SQVTM, CDR2 ANQGSEA, per germline. CDR3 size: 16 residues. V gave up 4 bases and J gave up 1 base; unmatched junction bases: 9. The CDR3 coding sequence is TGCAGCGTTGCCCTTACTAGCGGGGGACTTTCCTACGAGCAGTACTTC. Its protein is CSVALTSGGLSYEQYF.

Comment on this clone: This specimen includes other DNA sequences encoding the same CDR3. The chain recombines TRBV28 with TRBJ2-7; no definite D call. CDR3 size: 13 residues. V was shortened by 2 bases and J by 0 bases, with 5 bases between the two germline ends. CDR1 and CDR2 from the germline V gene are MDHEN and SYDVKM. Here the CDR3 reads CASSLMGSYEQYF. The DNA of the CDR3 is TGTGCCAGCAGTTTAATGGGCTCCTACGAGCAGTACTTC. The full variable domain, its missing parts supplied by reference TRBV28 and TRBJ2-7, is DVKVTQSSRYLVKRTGEKVFLECVQDMDHENMFWYRQDPGLGLRLIYFSYDVKMKEKGDIPEGYSVSREKKERFSLILESASTNQTSMYLCASSLMGSYEQYFGPGTRLTVT.

The chain couples TRBV27 to TRBJ2-7, with TRBD2 as a possible D gene (6 bases). The germline V gene encodes CDR1 MNHEY and CDR2 SMNVEV (reference sequence). The CDR3 runs to 12 residues. V was clipped by 8 bases and J by 5 bases, with 13 bases between them. The CDR3 nucleotides are TGTGCCAGCGGATTGTGGAGGGACGAGCAGTACTTC. Its translation is CASGLWRDEQYF.

The chain couples TRBV28 to TRBJ2-7; D remains ambiguous. The ends were cut back, 6 bases at V and 6 bases at J, with 18 bases in the middle. There are 14 residues in the CDR3. In germline, CDR1 is MDHEN, CDR2 SYDVKM. For the CDR3, the DNA is TGTGCCAGCAGACCCCGTTCCACGCCCTCCGAGCAGTACTTC. As protein: CASRPRSTPSEQYF.

J is TRBJ2-7 and V is TRBV5-1, with D maybe TRBD2 (5 bases). Germline CDR1 is SGHRS and CDR2 is YFSETQ. Trimming left V 2 bases short and J 0 bases short, with 15 bases between. The CDR3 totals 16 residues. CDR3 DNA: TGCGCCAGCAGCTTCCCCCCGGAGGCGTCCTCCTACGAGCAGTACTTC. Residues: CASSFPPEASSYEQYF.

The genes are TRBV15 and TRBJ2-3; the D gene is possibly TRBD2 (5 bases). Germline V CDR1 and CDR2: LNHNV, YYDKDF (reference sequence). The CDR3 runs 13 residues. The V and J ends lost 7 bases and 5 bases respectively, with 13 bases between them. The CDR3 DNA sequence: TGTGCCACCACCGCTCGTGCGGGAGATACGCAGTATTTT. Translation gives CATTARAGDTQYF. Filled out from reference TRBV15 and TRBJ2-3, the complete variable domain reads DAMVIQNPRYQVTQFGKPVTLSCSQTLNHNVMYWYQQKSSQAPKLLFHYYDKDFNNEADTPDNFQSRRPNTSFCFLDIRSPGLGDTAMYLCATTARAGDTQYFGPGTRLTVL.

The sample holds a few counts of this clone. The rearrangement uses TRBV7-9 and TRBJ1-5; no definite D call. With 9 bases removed from V and 3 bases from J, the gap between germline ends came to 6 bases. Germline CDR1 reads SEHNR; CDR2 reads FQNEAQ (reference sequence). The CDR3 sequence is 11 residues long. The CDR3 loop is CASGLNQPQHF. In DNA form, the CDR3 reads TGTGCCAGTGGCCTCAATCAGCCCCAGCATTTT.